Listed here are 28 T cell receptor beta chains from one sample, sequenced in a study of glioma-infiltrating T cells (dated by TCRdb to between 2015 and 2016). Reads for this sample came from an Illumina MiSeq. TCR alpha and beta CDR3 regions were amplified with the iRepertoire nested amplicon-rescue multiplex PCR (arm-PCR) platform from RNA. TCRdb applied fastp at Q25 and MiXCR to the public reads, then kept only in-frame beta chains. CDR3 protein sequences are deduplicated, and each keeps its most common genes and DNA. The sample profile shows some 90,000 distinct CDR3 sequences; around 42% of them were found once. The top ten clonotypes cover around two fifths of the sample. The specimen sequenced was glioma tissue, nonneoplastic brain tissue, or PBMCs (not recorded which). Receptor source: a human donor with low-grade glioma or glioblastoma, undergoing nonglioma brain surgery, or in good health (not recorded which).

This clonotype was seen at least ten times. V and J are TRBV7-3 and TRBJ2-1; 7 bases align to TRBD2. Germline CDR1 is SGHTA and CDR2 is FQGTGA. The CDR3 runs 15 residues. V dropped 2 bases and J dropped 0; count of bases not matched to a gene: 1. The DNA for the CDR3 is TGTGCCAGCAGCTTAGGGGGGGGCTCCTACAATGAGCAGTTCTTC. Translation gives CASSLGGGSYNEQFF.

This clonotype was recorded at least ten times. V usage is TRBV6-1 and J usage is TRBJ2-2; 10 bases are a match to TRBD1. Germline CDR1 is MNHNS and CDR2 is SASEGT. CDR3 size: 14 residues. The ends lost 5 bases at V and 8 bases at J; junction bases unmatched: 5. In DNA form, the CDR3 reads TGTGCCAGCAGTAGGGACAGGGGCTTGGGGGAGCTGTTTTTT. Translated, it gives CASSRDRGLGELFF.

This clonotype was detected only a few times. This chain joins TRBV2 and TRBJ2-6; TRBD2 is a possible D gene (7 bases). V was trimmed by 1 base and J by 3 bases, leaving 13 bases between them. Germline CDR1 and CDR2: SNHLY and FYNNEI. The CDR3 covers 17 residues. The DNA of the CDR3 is TGTGCCAGCAGTGAAGGGGGGGGCAAAGGTGGGGCCAACGTCCTGACTTTC. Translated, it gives CASSEGGGKGGANVLTF.

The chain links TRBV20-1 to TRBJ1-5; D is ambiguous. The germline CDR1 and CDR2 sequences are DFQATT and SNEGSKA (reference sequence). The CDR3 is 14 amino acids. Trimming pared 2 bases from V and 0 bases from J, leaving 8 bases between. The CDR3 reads CSARIGSSNQPQHF. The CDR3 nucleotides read TGCAGTGCTAGAATAGGTAGTAGCAATCAGCCCCAGCATTTT.

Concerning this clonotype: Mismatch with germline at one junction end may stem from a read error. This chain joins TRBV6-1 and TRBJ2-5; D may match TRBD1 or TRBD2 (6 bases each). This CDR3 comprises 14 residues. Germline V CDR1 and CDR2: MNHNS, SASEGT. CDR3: CVSKEGGGEETQYF. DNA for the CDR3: TGTGTCAGCAAAGAGGGGGGCGGCGAAGAGACCCAGTACTTC.

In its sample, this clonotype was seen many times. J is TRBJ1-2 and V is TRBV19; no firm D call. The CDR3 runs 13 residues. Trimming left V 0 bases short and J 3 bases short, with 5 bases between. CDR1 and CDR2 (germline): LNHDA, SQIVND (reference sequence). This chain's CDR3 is CASSIDLDYGYTF. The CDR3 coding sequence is TGTGCCAGTAGTATAGATCTAGACTATGGCTACACCTTC.

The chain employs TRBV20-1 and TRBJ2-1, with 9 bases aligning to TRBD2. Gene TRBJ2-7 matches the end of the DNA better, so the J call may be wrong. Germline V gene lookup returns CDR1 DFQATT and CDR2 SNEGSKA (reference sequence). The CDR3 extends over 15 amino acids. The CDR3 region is CSARGLADSSYEQYF. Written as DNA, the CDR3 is TGCAGTGCTAGAGGACTAGCGGACAGCTCCTACGAGCAGTACTTC.

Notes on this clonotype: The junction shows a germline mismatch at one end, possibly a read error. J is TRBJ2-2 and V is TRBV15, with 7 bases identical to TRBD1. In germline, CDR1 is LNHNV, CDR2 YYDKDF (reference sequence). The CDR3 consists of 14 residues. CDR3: CATRLHRGTGELCF. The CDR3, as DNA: TGTGCCACCAGACTACACAGGGGTACCGGGGAGCTGTGTTTT. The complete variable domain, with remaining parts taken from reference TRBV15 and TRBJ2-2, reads DAMVIQNPRYQVTQFGKPVTLSCSQTLNHNVMYWYQQKSSQAPKLLFHYYDKDFNNEADTPDNFQSRRPNTSFCFLDIRSPGLGDTAMYLCATRLHRGTGELCFGEGSRLTVL.

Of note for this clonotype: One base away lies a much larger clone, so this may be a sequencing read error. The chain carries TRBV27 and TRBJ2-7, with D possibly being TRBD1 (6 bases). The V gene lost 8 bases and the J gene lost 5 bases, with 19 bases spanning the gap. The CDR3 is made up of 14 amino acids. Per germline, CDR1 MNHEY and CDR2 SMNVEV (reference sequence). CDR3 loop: CASSHHGEGDEQYF. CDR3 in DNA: TGTGCCAGCTCTCACCATGGAGAGGGGGACGAGCAGTACTTC.

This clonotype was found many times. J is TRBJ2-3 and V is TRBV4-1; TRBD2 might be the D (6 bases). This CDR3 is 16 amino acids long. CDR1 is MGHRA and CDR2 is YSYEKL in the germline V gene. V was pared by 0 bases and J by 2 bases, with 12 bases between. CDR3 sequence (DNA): TGCGCCAGCAGCCAAGAAACGGGACTCCCCACAGATACGCAGTATTTT. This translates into CASSQETGLPTDTQYF.

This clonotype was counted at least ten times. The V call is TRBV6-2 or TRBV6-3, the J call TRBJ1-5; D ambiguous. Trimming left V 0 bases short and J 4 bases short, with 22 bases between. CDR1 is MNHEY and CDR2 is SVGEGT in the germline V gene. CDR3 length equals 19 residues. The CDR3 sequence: CASSYSIAESKLSNQPQHF. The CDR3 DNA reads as TGTGCCAGCAGTTACTCGATAGCGGAGTCAAAACTATCGAATCAGCCCCAGCATTTT.

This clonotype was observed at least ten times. The DNA for the CDR3 is TGTGCCAGCAGCTTCCCCGATTTTGGAGCGTACCAAGAGACCCAGTACTTC. It encodes CASSFPDFGAYQETQYF. The V gene is TRBV7-9, the J gene TRBJ2-5; the D is unclear. This CDR3 comprises 17 residues. V lost 3 bases, J lost 0 bases, and 17 bases lay in between. In germline, CDR1 is SEHNR, CDR2 FQNEAQ (reference sequence).

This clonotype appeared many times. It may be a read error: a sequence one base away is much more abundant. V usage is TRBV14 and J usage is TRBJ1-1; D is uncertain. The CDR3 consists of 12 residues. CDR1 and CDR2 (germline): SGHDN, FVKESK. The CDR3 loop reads CASSQVNTGAFF. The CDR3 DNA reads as TGTGCCAGCAGCCAAGTCAACACTGGAGCTTTCTTT.

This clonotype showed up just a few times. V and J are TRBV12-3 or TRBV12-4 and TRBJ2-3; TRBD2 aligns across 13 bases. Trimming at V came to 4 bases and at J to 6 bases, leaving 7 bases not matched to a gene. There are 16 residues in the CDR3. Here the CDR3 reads CASSYFTSGRVDTQYF. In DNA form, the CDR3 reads TGTGCCAGCAGTTATTTTACTAGCGGGAGGGTGGATACGCAGTATTTT.

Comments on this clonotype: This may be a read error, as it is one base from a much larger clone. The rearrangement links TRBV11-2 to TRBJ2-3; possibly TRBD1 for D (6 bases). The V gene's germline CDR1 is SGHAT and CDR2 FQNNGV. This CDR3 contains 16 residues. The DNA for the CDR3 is TGTGCCAGAAGCTTAGAAGGCAGGGGAGGCACAGATACGCAGTATTTT. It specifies CARSLEGRGGTDTQYF. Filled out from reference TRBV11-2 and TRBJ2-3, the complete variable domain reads EAGVAQSPRYKIIEKRQSVAFWCNPISGHATLYWYQQILGQGPKLLIQFQNNGVVDDSQLPKDRFSAERLKGVDSTLKIQPAKLEDSAVYLCARSLEGRGGTDTQYFGPGTRLTVL.

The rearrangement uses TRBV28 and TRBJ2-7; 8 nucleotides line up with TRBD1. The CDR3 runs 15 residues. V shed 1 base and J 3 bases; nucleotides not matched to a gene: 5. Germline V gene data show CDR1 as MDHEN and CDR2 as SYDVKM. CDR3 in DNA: TGTGCCAGCAGTTTATACCCCGGGACAGGCTACGAGCAGTACTTC. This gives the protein CASSLYPGTGYEQYF.

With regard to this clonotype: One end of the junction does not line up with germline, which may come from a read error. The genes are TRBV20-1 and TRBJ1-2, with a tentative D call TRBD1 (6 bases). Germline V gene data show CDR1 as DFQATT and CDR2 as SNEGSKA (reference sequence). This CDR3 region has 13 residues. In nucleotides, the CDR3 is TGCGGTGCTAGTCACAGGGTAGACTATGGCTACATCTTC. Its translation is CGASHRVDYGYIF.

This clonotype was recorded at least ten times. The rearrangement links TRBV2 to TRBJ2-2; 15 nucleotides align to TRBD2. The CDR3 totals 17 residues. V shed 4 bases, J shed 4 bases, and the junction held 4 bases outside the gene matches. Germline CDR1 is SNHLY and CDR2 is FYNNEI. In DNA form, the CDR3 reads TGTGCCAGCAGTGCCGGACTAGCGGGGGGGTTCACCGGGGAGCTGTTTTTT. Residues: CASSAGLAGGFTGELFF.

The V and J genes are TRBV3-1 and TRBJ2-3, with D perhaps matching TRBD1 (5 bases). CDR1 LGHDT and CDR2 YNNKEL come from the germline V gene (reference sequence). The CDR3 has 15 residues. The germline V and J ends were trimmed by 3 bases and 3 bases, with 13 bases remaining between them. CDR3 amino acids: CASSHSLGATDTQYF. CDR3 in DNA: TGTGCCAGCAGCCATTCCCTTGGGGCGACAGATACGCAGTATTTT.

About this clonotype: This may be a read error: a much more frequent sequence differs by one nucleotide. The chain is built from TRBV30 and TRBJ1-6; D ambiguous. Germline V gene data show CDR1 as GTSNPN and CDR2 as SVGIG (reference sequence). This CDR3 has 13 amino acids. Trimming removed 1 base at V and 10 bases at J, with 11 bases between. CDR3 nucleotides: TGTGCCTGGAGTGCAGAGTATGGATCACCCCTCCACTTT. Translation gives CAWSAEYGSPLHF.

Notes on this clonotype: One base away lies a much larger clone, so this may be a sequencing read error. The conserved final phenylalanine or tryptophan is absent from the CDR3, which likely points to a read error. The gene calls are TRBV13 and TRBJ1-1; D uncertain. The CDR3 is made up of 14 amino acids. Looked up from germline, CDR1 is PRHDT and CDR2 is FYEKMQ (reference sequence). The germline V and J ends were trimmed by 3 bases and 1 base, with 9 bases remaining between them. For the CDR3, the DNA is TGTGCCAGCAGCTTTCGAGGAGAGAACACTGAAGCTTTCCTT. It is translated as CASSFRGENTEAFL.

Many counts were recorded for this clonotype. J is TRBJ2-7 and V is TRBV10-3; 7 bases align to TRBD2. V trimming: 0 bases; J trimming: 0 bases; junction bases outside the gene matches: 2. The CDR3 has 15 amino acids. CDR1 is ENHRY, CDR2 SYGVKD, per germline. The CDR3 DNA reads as TGTGCCATCAGTGAGTCGGGAGGGTCCTCCTACGAGCAGTACTTC. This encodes CAISESGGSSYEQYF.

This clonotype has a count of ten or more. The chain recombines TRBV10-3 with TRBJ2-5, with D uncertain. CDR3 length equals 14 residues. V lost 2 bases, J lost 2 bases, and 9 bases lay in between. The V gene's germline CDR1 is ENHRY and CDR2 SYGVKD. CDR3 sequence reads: CAISEGRQQETQYF. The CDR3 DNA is TGTGCCATCAGTGAGGGTCGACAACAAGAGACCCAGTACTTC.

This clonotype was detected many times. The CDR3 loop reads CASSQVRGGAADTQYF. CDR3 sequence (DNA): TGTGCCAGCAGCCAAGTTCGCGGGGGGGCCGCAGATACGCAGTATTTT. The chain has TRBV3-1 and TRBJ2-3, with TRBD2 identical over 9 bases. Trimming at V came to 1 base and at J to 4 bases, leaving 6 bases not matched to a gene. This CDR3 comprises 16 residues. Germline lookup yields CDR1 LGHDT and CDR2 YNNKEL (reference sequence).

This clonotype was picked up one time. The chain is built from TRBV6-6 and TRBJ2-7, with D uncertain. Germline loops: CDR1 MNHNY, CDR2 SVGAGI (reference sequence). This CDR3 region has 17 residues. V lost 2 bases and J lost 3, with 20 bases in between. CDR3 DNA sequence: TGTGCCAGCAGTTACGGTCCGGTACCGGATAAAGACTACGAGCAGTACTTC. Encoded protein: CASSYGPVPDKDYEQYF.

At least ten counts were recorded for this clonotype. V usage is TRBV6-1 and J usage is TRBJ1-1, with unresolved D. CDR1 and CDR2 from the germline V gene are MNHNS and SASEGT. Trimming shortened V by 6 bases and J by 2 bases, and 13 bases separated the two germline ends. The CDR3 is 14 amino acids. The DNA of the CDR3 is TGTGCCAGCAGGGTCGGCGGTTCAAACACTGAAGCTTTCTTT. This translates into CASRVGGSNTEAFF.

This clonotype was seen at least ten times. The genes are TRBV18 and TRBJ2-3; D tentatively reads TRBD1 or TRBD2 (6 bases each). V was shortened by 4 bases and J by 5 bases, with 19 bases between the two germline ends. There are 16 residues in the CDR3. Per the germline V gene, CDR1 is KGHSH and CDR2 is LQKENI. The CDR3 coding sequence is TGTGCCAGCTCACAGGTCCTTTTCGGGGGCCAAGATACGCAGTATTTT. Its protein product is CASSQVLFGGQDTQYF.

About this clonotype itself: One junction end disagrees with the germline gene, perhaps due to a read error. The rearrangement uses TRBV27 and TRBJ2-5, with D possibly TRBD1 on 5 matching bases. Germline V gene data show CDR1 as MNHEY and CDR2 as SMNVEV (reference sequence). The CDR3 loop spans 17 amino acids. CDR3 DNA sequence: TGTGCCAGCAGTTTGCCCCAGACAGAGTTAAAAGATGAGACCCAGTACTTT. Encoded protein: CASSLPQTELKDETQYF.